Included here is one TCR beta chain sequence, with context. Its matching antigen is unknown. The data are from a study of beta chain features in type 1 diabetes. Study overall: When patients were set against healthy donors, age, gender and cell yields were similar.

As every portion of the isolated RNA was reverse transcribed, the sequencing read expressed TCRB transcripts. Sequencing used immunoSEQ multiplex PCR; TCRdb keeps in-frame clones, though not all of them. The table has tens of thousands of clones, about 69% seen once. The CDR3 length is 14 residues. Germline V gene sequence: CDR1 GTSNPN, CDR2 SVGIG (reference sequence). Between the trimmed V and J ends, which lost 5 bases and 0 bases, there was a span of 14 bases. Study-wide results and limits: A pattern of fewer insertions and more deletions at VDJ junctions was seen in type 1 diabetes patients. When Type 1 diabetes patients were examined, their TCRB CDR3s proved moderately but significantly shorter in all four CD4+ subsets.

Sequencing was done on a sample of Tregs from blood. The rearrangement joins TRBV30 to TRBJ2-7; D perhaps matches TRBD2 (6 bases). This receptor was obtained from a man aged 18 to 35 with type 1 diabetes. The CDR3 reads CAWRYGDFSYEQYF. The DNA for the CDR3 is TGTGCCTGGCGATACGGGGACTTCTCCTACGAGCAGTACTTC.